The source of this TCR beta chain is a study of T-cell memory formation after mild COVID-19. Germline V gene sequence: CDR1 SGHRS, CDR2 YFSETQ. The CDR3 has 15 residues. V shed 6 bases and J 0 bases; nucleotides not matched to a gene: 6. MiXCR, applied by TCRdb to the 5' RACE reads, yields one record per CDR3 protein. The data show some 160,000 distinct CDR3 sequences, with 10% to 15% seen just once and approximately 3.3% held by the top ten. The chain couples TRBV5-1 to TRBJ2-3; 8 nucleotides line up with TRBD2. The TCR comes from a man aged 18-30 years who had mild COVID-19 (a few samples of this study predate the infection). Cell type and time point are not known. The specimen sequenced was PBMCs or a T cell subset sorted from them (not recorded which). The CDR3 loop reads CASTSRGGSTDTQYF. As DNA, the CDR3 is TGCGCCAGCACCTCTCGCGGGGGGAGCACAGATACGCAGTATTTT.